The 27 T cell receptor beta chains listed next were all sequenced from one sample in a study of cytomegalovirus exposure and HLA in healthy donors. Both 60 Vbeta primers and 13 Jbeta primers went into the PCR. Data came from immunoSEQ multiplex PCR; TCRdb stores just in-frame clones and leaves some out. The data contain 85,000 to 120,000 clones, about three fifths of them singletons. Sequenced material: PBMCs. The receptors originated from a human donor in good health.

V and J are TRBV2 and TRBJ2-1; 8 bases are shared with TRBD2. Trimming removed 6 bases from V and 5 bases from J; junction bases left unmatched: 9. Per the germline V gene, CDR1 is SNHLY and CDR2 is FYNNEI. This CDR3 region has 15 residues. The CDR3 reads CASRETAGANNEQFF. In DNA, the CDR3 is TGTGCCAGCAGGGAAACAGCGGGAGCAAACAATGAGCAGTTCTTC.

This clone was seen just once. Other DNA sequences within the sample encode an identical CDR3. The rearrangement uses TRBV27 and TRBJ2-7, with TRBD1 matching over 7 bases. Trimming cost V 3 bases and J 3 bases; bases outside gene matches: 2. Germline V CDR1 and CDR2: MNHEY, SMNVEV (reference sequence). This CDR3 contains 13 residues. DNA for the CDR3: TGTGCCAGCAGTTTGGGACAGTTCTACGAGCAGTACTTC. It yields the protein CASSLGQFYEQYF.

The rearrangement uses TRBV6-5 and TRBJ1-5; the match to TRBD1 covers 7 bases. The germline CDR1 and CDR2 sequences are MNHEY and SVGAGI. With 4 bases clipped from V and 4 bases from J, the junction kept 7 bases outside the gene matches. The length of the CDR3 is 15 residues. The CDR3 loop is CASSSGPGQNQPQHF. The CDR3 region has the DNA TGTGCCAGCAGTTCGGGCCCGGGACAGAATCAGCCCCAGCATTTT.

This clone was counted between two and nine times. This chain connects TRBV27 to TRBJ2-7; TRBD1 is a possible D gene (5 bases). V lost 5 bases and J lost 2, with 13 bases in between. Per germline, CDR1 MNHEY and CDR2 SMNVEV (reference sequence). The CDR3 has 14 amino acids. The CDR3 DNA follows: TGTGCCAGCAGTAGGACATTCCAGACCTACGAGCAGTACTTC. Translation gives CASSRTFQTYEQYF.

The gene calls are TRBV30 and TRBJ1-3; tentative D call: TRBD1 (5 bases). The CDR3 runs 14 residues. V was trimmed by 5 bases and J by 0 bases, leaving 11 bases between them. CDR1 GTSNPN and CDR2 SVGIG come from the germline V gene (reference sequence). The CDR3 DNA is TGTGCCTGGGCCCCGGGGGTCTCTGGAAACACCATATATTTT. Its translation: CAWAPGVSGNTIYF.

The chain uses TRBV4-1 and TRBJ2-2; D is unclear. V was pared by 0 bases and J by 2 bases, with 10 bases between. The CDR3 runs 16 residues. Germline V CDR1 and CDR2: MGHRA, YSYEKL. The CDR3 is CASSQEVGYNTGELFF. Written as DNA, the CDR3 is TGCGCCAGCAGCCAAGAGGTGGGCTACAACACCGGGGAGCTGTTTTTT.

The rearrangement joins TRBV5-1 to TRBJ2-7, with 10 positions matching TRBD2. Germline CDR1 reads SGHRS; CDR2 reads YFSETQ. Unmatched junction bases numbered 5, after V lost 2 bases and J lost 6 bases. CDR3 length equals 14 residues. CDR3 protein: CASSFGTSEGEQYF. As DNA, the CDR3 is TGCGCCAGCAGCTTCGGGACTAGCGAGGGCGAGCAGTACTTC.

The rearrangement uses TRBV19 and TRBJ1-5; D is possibly TRBD1 (5 bases). Germline values: CDR1 LNHDA, CDR2 SQIVND (reference sequence). V shed 6 bases and J shed 4 bases, with 10 bases lying between them. This CDR3 has 13 amino acids. The CDR3 coding sequence is TGTGCCAGTAGGCGACAGTCAAATCAGCCCCAGCATTTT. As protein: CASRRQSNQPQHF. Drawing the rest from reference TRBV19 and TRBJ1-5, the complete variable domain is DGGITQSPKYLFRKEGQNVTLSCEQNLNHDAMYWYRQDPGQGLRLIYYSQIVNDFQKGDIAEGYSVSREKKESFPLTVTSAQKNPTAFYLCASRRQSNQPQHFGDGTRLSIL.

The V gene is TRBV6-4, the J gene TRBJ2-3; TRBD2 might be the D (5 bases). Trimming took off 2 bases at V and 2 bases at J, with 8 bases between the two ends. The V gene's germline CDR1 is MRHNA and CDR2 SNTAGT. The length of the CDR3 is 14 residues. CDR3 nucleotides: TGTGCCAGCAGTGACGGGAGACACACAGATACGCAGTATTTT. Its translation is CASSDGRHTDTQYF.

The J gene is TRBJ1-1, the V gene TRBV5-5; weak D call: TRBD1 (6 bases). This CDR3 is 15 amino acids long. Germline CDR1 SGHKS, CDR2 YYEKEE (reference sequence). The V end lost 4 bases, the J end lost 0 bases, and 13 bases lay between the germline ends. CDR3 residues: CASSKQGVMNTEAFF. The CDR3 region has the DNA TGTGCCAGCAGCAAACAGGGTGTCATGAACACTGAAGCTTTCTTT.

This clone appeared once. This rearrangement joins TRBV4-2 to TRBJ2-7; the match to TRBD2 covers 11 bases. Looked up from germline, CDR1 is LGHNA and CDR2 is YNFKEQ. This CDR3 has 17 amino acids. The trim removed 1 base at V and 4 bases at J, leaving 9 bases unmatched. The CDR3 loop is CASSQVGSGRALYEQYF. The CDR3 DNA reads TGTGCCAGCAGCCAAGTGGGTAGCGGGAGGGCCCTTTACGAGCAGTACTTC.

V usage is TRBV9 and J usage is TRBJ2-1; unclear D gene. Germline CDR1 is SGDLS and CDR2 is YYNGEE. This CDR3 region has 13 residues. The V end was cut by 7 bases, the J end by 10 bases, with 18 bases between. DNA for the CDR3: TGTGCCAGCTCGTTCGATGTCACAGAAGAGCAGTTCTTC. Translating gives CASSFDVTEEQFF.

CDR3 sequence reads: CASSTPGHLTEAFF. Here the CDR3 DNA reads TGTGCCAGTAGTACCCCGGGACACCTCACTGAAGCTTTCTTT. The chain recombines TRBV19 with TRBJ1-1, with a tentative D call TRBD1 (6 bases). CDR3 length: 14 residues. Trimming took off 4 bases at V and 4 bases at J, with 13 bases between the two ends. Germline V lookup: CDR1 LNHDA, CDR2 SQIVND (reference sequence).

The chain carries TRBV4-1 and TRBJ1-5, with TRBD1 as a possible D gene (5 bases). V lost 1 base and J lost 3, with 13 bases in between. The CDR3 contains 16 residues. CDR1 is MGHRA, CDR2 YSYEKL, per germline. The CDR3, as DNA: TGCGCCAGCAGCCAAGTTAAGGGGAGGAACAATCAGCCCCAGCATTTT. Translation: CASSQVKGRNNQPQHF.

The gene calls are TRBV5-1 and TRBJ1-2; TRBD1 matches at 9 bases. CDR1 and CDR2 from the germline V gene are SGHRS and YFSETQ. V lost 4 bases and J lost 7; bases outside the gene matches: 11. This CDR3 has 15 amino acids. CDR3 loop: CASSAPGTGRRGYTF. CDR3 bases: TGCGCCAGCAGCGCTCCTGGGACAGGGCGGCGTGGCTACACCTTC.

The chain employs TRBV25-1 and TRBJ2-7; D is undetermined. The ends were cut back, 8 bases at V and 3 bases at J, with 11 bases in the middle. Germline lookup yields CDR1 MGHDK and CDR2 SYGVNS. The CDR3 has 12 amino acids. The CDR3 region is CASSPDNYEQYF. As DNA, the CDR3 is TGTGCCAGCTCCCCCGACAACTACGAGCAGTACTTC.

The V and J genes are TRBV5-1 and TRBJ2-3; D gene ambiguous. The CDR3 contains 14 residues. Trimming pared 4 bases from V and 0 bases from J, leaving 9 bases between. Per the germline V gene, CDR1 is SGHRS and CDR2 is YFSETQ. The CDR3 sequence: CASSPGRSTDTQYF. CDR3 in DNA: TGCGCCAGCAGCCCAGGTCGAAGCACAGATACGCAGTATTTT.

The genes are TRBV5-1 and TRBJ2-5; 7 nucleotides agree with TRBD2. Trimming took 0 bases from V and 1 from J; bases not matched to a gene: 9. This CDR3 has 17 residues. Per germline, CDR1 SGHRS and CDR2 YFSETQ. For the CDR3, the DNA is TGCGCCAGCAGCTTGGCCGGGTGGGAGGGCCCCCAAGAGACCCAGTACTTC. This encodes CASSLAGWEGPQETQYF.

The rearrangement uses TRBV6-5 and TRBJ2-7; 7 bases agree with TRBD1. The germline gives CDR1 MNHEY, CDR2 SVGAGI. Trimming cost V 2 bases and J 2 bases; bases outside gene matches: 3. The CDR3 consists of 14 residues. The CDR3 region has the DNA TGTGCCAGCAGTTACGGACAGGCTACCTACGAGCAGTACTTC. Protein sequence: CASSYGQATYEQYF.

This clone has more than one count but fewer than ten. The chain uses TRBV19 and TRBJ2-3; TRBD2 is a possible D gene (5 bases). The CDR3 has 13 residues. Deletions cut 3 bases from V and 6 bases from J, with 10 bases between. Looked up from germline, CDR1 is LNHDA and CDR2 is SQIVND (reference sequence). CDR3 bases: TGTGCCAGTAGTATGGGGTCGGGGGATACGCAGTATTTT. It encodes CASSMGSGDTQYF.

This sequence joins TRBV7-9 and TRBJ2-1; D may be TRBD2 (5 bases). CDR3 length equals 15 residues. V was trimmed by 3 bases and J by 3 bases, leaving 12 bases between them. Germline CDR1 and CDR2: SEHNR and FQNEAQ (reference sequence). CDR3 sequence reads: CASSLVERSYNEQFF. In nucleotides, the CDR3 is TGTGCCAGCAGCTTGGTTGAGCGGAGCTACAATGAGCAGTTCTTC.

The chain carries TRBV5-4 and TRBJ2-7; weak D call: TRBD2 (6 bases). V gave up 4 bases and J gave up 2 bases, with 10 bases separating them. The CDR3 sequence is 13 residues long. CDR1 SGHNT and CDR2 YYREEE come from the germline V gene (reference sequence). CDR3 bases: TGTGCCAGCAGCCGGGGCGGGACCTACGAGCAGTACTTC. This gives the protein CASSRGGTYEQYF.

This chain joins TRBV28 and TRBJ1-2; no reliable D call. Germline V gives CDR1 MDHEN, CDR2 SYDVKM. With 2 bases removed from V and 8 bases from J, the gap between germline ends came to 15 bases. The CDR3 covers 14 residues. CDR3 region: CASSLGGPPGGYTF. The DNA of the CDR3 is TGTGCCAGCAGTTTAGGAGGGCCTCCGGGGGGCTACACCTTC.

The V gene is TRBV5-1, the J gene TRBJ2-7; 9 nucleotides line up with TRBD1. The V and J ends lost 6 bases and 0 bases, in that order; junction bases with no gene match: 7. The CDR3 loop spans 15 amino acids. The V gene's germline CDR1 is SGHRS and CDR2 YFSETQ. For the CDR3, the DNA is TGCGCCAGCACGCCCACAGGGGGCGCCTCCTACGAGCAGTACTTC. Translated: CASTPTGGASYEQYF.

This clone was observed a few times. The chain recombines TRBV21-1 with TRBJ2-7; the table assigns TRBD2, which was not confirmed against the DNA. TRBV21-1 is flagged as a pseudogene. The CDR3 runs to 16 residues. CDR3 loop: CASSKALLAGDYEQYF. In DNA form, the CDR3 reads TGTGCCAGCAGCAAAGCGCTCCTAGCGGGAGACTACGAGCAGTACTTC.

The rearrangement joins TRBV19 to TRBJ2-1, with 7 bases matching TRBD2. With 3 bases clipped from V and 5 bases from J, the junction kept 7 bases outside the gene matches. The CDR3 has 15 residues. Germline V lookup: CDR1 LNHDA, CDR2 SQIVND (reference sequence). CDR3 loop: CASSIRAGANNEQFF. The CDR3, as DNA: TGTGCCAGTAGTATTCGTGCGGGAGCGAACAATGAGCAGTTCTTC.

Only a few counts were recorded for this clone. The chain couples TRBV28 to TRBJ1-6; D gene unclear. Trimming stripped 3 bases from V and 7 bases from J, with 10 bases between. The CDR3 totals 14 residues. Germline CDR1 and CDR2: MDHEN and SYDVKM. The CDR3: CASSLGRQNSPLHF. In DNA form, the CDR3 reads TGTGCCAGCAGTTTGGGCAGGCAAAATTCACCCCTCCACTTT.